This passage covers 28 T cell receptor beta chains from one sample sequenced in a study of identical twins. TCRdb analysed the 5' RACE reads with MiXCR anew, one entry per CDR3 protein. The sample records hundreds of thousands of distinct CDR3 sequences, 8.6% being singletons. These data are also associated with another study on yellow fever vaccine responses in identical twins.

The sequenced sample consisted of PBMCs. The receptors here all came from a woman aged 18-29 years in good health.

This clonotype was seen many times. The chain joins TRBV5-1 to TRBJ1-3, with a tentative D call TRBD1 (5 bases). The CDR3 has 12 amino acids. Trimming pared 0 bases from V and 7 bases from J, leaving 5 bases between. Germline V lookup: CDR1 SGHRS, CDR2 YFSETQ. In DNA form, the CDR3 reads TGCGCCAGCAGCTTGGAGGGGAACACCATATATTTT. It codes for CASSLEGNTIYF.

This clonotype has a handful of counts. The CDR3 region is CASSPVGRAYEQYF. In DNA form, the CDR3 reads TGTGCCAGCAGCCCAGTGGGGAGGGCCTACGAGCAGTACTTC. The chain is built from TRBV11-2 and TRBJ2-7; the match to TRBD2 covers 7 bases. The CDR3 runs 14 residues. Germline V CDR1 and CDR2: SGHAT, FQNNGV. J lost 2 bases, V lost 5 bases, and 6 bases had no gene match.

The CDR3 sequence: CAWSPGPLRDQPQHF. CDR3 nucleotides: TGTGCCTGGAGCCCCGGCCCCCTTAGAGATCAGCCCCAGCATTTT. The chain has TRBV30 and TRBJ1-5; D gene unclear. This CDR3 spans 15 amino acids. Germline V gene data show CDR1 as GTSNPN and CDR2 as SVGIG (reference sequence). The V end was cut by 3 bases, the J end by 5 bases, with 17 bases between.

The rearrangement joins TRBV25-1 to TRBJ2-2; D tentatively fits TRBD1 or TRBD2 (5 bases each). Trimming pared 0 bases from V and 6 bases from J, leaving 17 bases between. The CDR3 extends over 17 amino acids. Germline loops: CDR1 MGHDK, CDR2 SYGVNS. Written as DNA, the CDR3 is TGTGCCAGCAGTGAATATGGTAGAGGGGCGCGGGCCGGGGAGCTGTTTTTT. Protein sequence: CASSEYGRGARAGELFF.

This clonotype was seen many times. This sequence joins TRBV5-1 and TRBJ2-3, with 9 bases that match TRBD1. V was clipped by 0 bases and J by 1 base; unmatched bases: 3. The germline V gene encodes CDR1 SGHRS and CDR2 YFSETQ. The CDR3 loop spans 16 amino acids. The CDR3 nucleotides are TGCGCCAGCAGCTTGGCGGGACAGGGACGCACAGATACGCAGTATTTT. This translates into CASSLAGQGRTDTQYF.

This clonotype was counted between two and nine times. V usage is TRBV5-1 and J usage is TRBJ2-5; a possible D gene is TRBD2 (6 bases). The CDR3 runs to 15 residues. Germline V lookup: CDR1 SGHRS, CDR2 YFSETQ. Trimming took 4 bases from V and 4 from J, leaving 17 bases between them. The CDR3 sequence: CASSETSYGGETQYF. The CDR3 bases are TGCGCCAGCAGCGAGACCAGTTACGGGGGAGAGACCCAGTACTTC.

The table lists this clonotype with a few counts. Here the CDR3 reads CASSPFDRGNTGELFF. The CDR3 region has the DNA TGTGCCAGCAGCCCATTCGACAGGGGGAACACCGGGGAGCTGTTTTTT. The rearrangement uses TRBV3-1 and TRBJ2-2; 8 bases fit TRBD1. Germline V gene lookup returns CDR1 LGHDT and CDR2 YNNKEL (reference sequence). The length of the CDR3 is 16 residues. The V and J ends lost 4 bases and 1 base, in that order; junction bases with no gene match: 5. Complete variable domain (other parts from reference TRBV3-1 and TRBJ2-2): DTAVSQTPKYLVTQMGNDKSIKCEQNLGHDTMYWYKQDSKKFLKIMFSYNNKELIINETVPNRFSPKSPDKAHLNLHINSLELGDSAVYFCASSPFDRGNTGELFFGEGSRLTVL.

This clonotype was detected a few times. V gene TRBV5-1 combines with J gene TRBJ1-6, with D uncertain. The germline V gene encodes CDR1 SGHRS and CDR2 YFSETQ. Trimming removed 0 bases from V and 9 bases from J, with 13 bases in between. The CDR3 is made up of 15 amino acids. CDR3 in amino acids: CASSLEGQARSPLHF. CDR3 bases: TGCGCCAGCAGCTTGGAAGGCCAGGCTCGTTCACCCCTCCACTTT.

The chain employs TRBV5-5 and TRBJ2-5, with D maybe TRBD1 (6 bases). V lost 3 bases, J lost 5 bases, and 11 bases lay in between. The CDR3 has 13 residues. Germline V gene lookup returns CDR1 SGHKS and CDR2 YYEKEE (reference sequence). The CDR3 is CASSSDSSETQYF. DNA for the CDR3: TGTGCCAGCAGCTCGGACAGTTCGGAGACCCAGTACTTC.

J is TRBJ2-1 and V is TRBV4-3; 13 nucleotides agree with TRBD2. Losses at the gene ends were 4 bases for V and 7 bases for J; bases not matched to a gene: 10. Per germline, CDR1 LGHNA and CDR2 YSLEER. The CDR3 is 17 residues long. The DNA for the CDR3 is TGCGCCAGCAGCCCCCGAACTAGCGGGAGGGCGAAGAATGAGCAGTTCTTC. Its protein product is CASSPRTSGRAKNEQFF.

This sequence joins TRBV5-1 and TRBJ2-3; 8 bases agree with TRBD2. J was trimmed by 6 bases and V by 4 bases; bases with no gene match: 7. CDR3 length: 14 residues. Looked up from germline, CDR1 is SGHRS and CDR2 is YFSETQ. In nucleotides, the CDR3 is TGCGCCAGCAGCACGGGGGGGCCGAGGGATACGCAGTATTTT. Encoded protein: CASSTGGPRDTQYF. The full variable domain, its missing parts supplied by reference TRBV5-1 and TRBJ2-3, is KAGVTQTPRYLIKTRGQQVTLSCSPISGHRSVSWYQQTPGQGLQFLFEYFSETQRNKGNFPGRFSGRQFSNSRSEMNVSTLELGDSALYLCASSTGGPRDTQYFGPGTRLTVL.

V is TRBV30 and J is TRBJ1-1; no clear D gene. This CDR3 has 12 residues. Trimming left V 1 base short and J 8 bases short, with 11 bases between. CDR1 and CDR2 (germline): GTSNPN, SVGIG (reference sequence). CDR3 DNA sequence: TGTGCCTGGAGTGGACCGGGGTCGGAAGCTTTCTTT. This translates into CAWSGPGSEAFF.

This chain uses TRBV24-1 with TRBJ2-2, with D maybe TRBD1 (5 bases). The CDR3 is 12 amino acids. From germline, CDR1 is KGHDR and CDR2 SFDVKD. The V end was cut by 6 bases, the J end by 6 bases, with 7 bases between. CDR3 protein: CATSSRAGELFF. In nucleotides, the CDR3 is TGTGCCACCAGTTCCAGGGCCGGGGAGCTGTTTTTT.

The chain combines TRBV6-4 with TRBJ2-7, with TRBD1 matching 9 bases. The CDR3 is 16 residues long. Germline CDR1 and CDR2: MRHNA and SNTAGT. V lost 4 bases, J lost 5 bases, and 12 bases stayed unmatched. The CDR3 coding sequence is TGTGCCAGCAGTGCCGGGGGACAGGGTTTCACCCACGAGCAGTACTTC. This encodes CASSAGGQGFTHEQYF.

V and J are TRBV27 and TRBJ2-5; D is possibly TRBD1 (5 bases). From germline, CDR1 is MNHEY and CDR2 SMNVEV (reference sequence). With 5 bases removed from V and 2 bases from J, the gap between germline ends came to 15 bases. The CDR3 covers 15 residues. CDR3 DNA sequence: TGTGCCAGCAGTAAGACACTGGGGCCTCAAGAGACCCAGTACTTC. It translates to CASSKTLGPQETQYF.

The chain recombines TRBV7-2 with TRBJ2-3, with D uncertain. The germline V gene has CDR1 SGHTA and CDR2 FQGNSA. The CDR3 runs 16 residues. V dropped 1 base and J dropped 0 bases, with 11 bases sitting between them. In DNA form, the CDR3 reads TGTGCCAGCAGCTTAGTATCCGGACCCAGCACAGATACGCAGTATTTT. Translating gives CASSLVSGPSTDTQYF.

The sample holds a few counts of this clonotype. The chain couples TRBV7-8 to TRBJ2-7; TRBD2 agrees at 11 bases. V lost 4 bases and J lost 2; bases outside the gene matches: 10. This CDR3 region has 17 residues. CDR1 is SGHVS, CDR2 FQNEAQ, per germline. CDR3 protein: CASSSITGLADAYEQYF. The DNA for the CDR3 is TGTGCCAGCAGCTCAATAACGGGACTAGCGGATGCCTACGAGCAGTACTTC.

At least ten counts were recorded for this clonotype. J is TRBJ1-6 and V is TRBV5-1; D may be TRBD1 (5 bases). V shed 7 bases and J shed 4 bases, with 15 bases lying between them. Germline V CDR1 and CDR2: SGHRS, YFSETQ. This CDR3 has 15 amino acids. The DNA for the CDR3 is TGCGCCAGCGGTCCGGGGGACCTATATAATTCACCCCTCCACTTT. Translating gives CASGPGDLYNSPLHF.

This clonotype was observed a few times. The chain is built from TRBV20-1 and TRBJ2-7; 7 bases align to TRBD1. The germline V gene has CDR1 DFQATT and CDR2 SNEGSKA (reference sequence). V was pared by 6 bases and J by 3 bases, with 11 bases of the junction left unmatched. The CDR3 has 14 residues. The CDR3 nucleotides read TGCAGTGCGAACGACGGGACAGCCTTCTACGAGCAGTACTTC. This gives the protein CSANDGTAFYEQYF.

V usage is TRBV20-1 and J usage is TRBJ1-5, with TRBD1 matching over 8 bases. Germline V CDR1 and CDR2: DFQATT, SNEGSKA (reference sequence). V was pared by 6 bases and J by 8 bases, with 6 bases of the junction left unmatched. CDR3 length: 12 residues. The CDR3 protein is CSAPQGAKPQHF. In DNA form, the CDR3 reads TGCAGTGCCCCTCAGGGGGCGAAGCCCCAGCATTTT.

This clonotype was detected many times. This chain links TRBV27 with TRBJ2-7; 8 bases are a match to TRBD1. The V gene end was trimmed by 9 bases and the J gene end by 2 bases; junction bases not matched to a gene: 9. This CDR3 has 14 residues. The germline CDR1 and CDR2 sequences are MNHEY and SMNVEV (reference sequence). The CDR3 bases are TGTGCCAGTTCCTGGGGGACAGGACCCTACGAGCAGTACTTC. Its protein product is CASSWGTGPYEQYF.

This clonotype was counted at least ten times. V gene TRBV28 combines with J gene TRBJ2-1; D ambiguous. With 5 bases removed from V and 1 base from J, the gap between germline ends came to 12 bases. CDR1 and CDR2 from the germline V gene are MDHEN and SYDVKM. The CDR3 has 15 amino acids. The CDR3 sequence: CASSIEAISYNEQFF. The CDR3 bases are TGTGCCAGCAGTATCGAAGCCATATCCTACAATGAGCAGTTCTTC. The complete variable domain, with remaining parts taken from reference TRBV28 and TRBJ2-1, reads DVKVTQSSRYLVKRTGEKVFLECVQDMDHENMFWYRQDPGLGLRLIYFSYDVKMKEKGDIPEGYSVSREKKERFSLILESASTNQTSMYLCASSIEAISYNEQFFGPGTRLTVL.

This clonotype was counted ten times or more. The chain recombines TRBV2 with TRBJ2-3; tentative D call: TRBD2 (6 bases). Per germline, CDR1 SNHLY and CDR2 FYNNEI. Trimming removed 3 bases at V and 6 bases at J, with 22 bases between. This CDR3 is 17 amino acids long. CDR3: CASSETAGRGFVDTQYF. The DNA for the CDR3 is TGTGCCAGCAGTGAGACCGCGGGGCGAGGTTTCGTGGATACGCAGTATTTT.

The chain has TRBV5-1 and TRBJ2-3; D uncertain. Germline V gene data show CDR1 as SGHRS and CDR2 as YFSETQ. V lost 0 bases and J 2 bases, leaving 13 bases between the germline ends. This CDR3 comprises 16 residues. CDR3 residues: CASSLGAAQSTDTQYF. Here the CDR3 DNA reads TGCGCCAGCAGCTTGGGCGCAGCCCAGTCCACAGATACGCAGTATTTT.

This clonotype has more than one count but fewer than ten. The V call is TRBV25-1, the J call TRBJ2-7; D tentatively reads TRBD1 or TRBD2 (6 bases each). CDR1 is MGHDK and CDR2 is SYGVNS in the germline V gene. V was pared by 7 bases and J by 2 bases, with 9 bases between. The CDR3 has 12 amino acids. The CDR3 here is CASTGEAYEQYF. The DNA of the CDR3 is TGTGCCAGCACAGGGGAGGCCTACGAGCAGTACTTC.

This clonotype has ten or more counts. The V gene is TRBV4-3, the J gene TRBJ2-1; D remains ambiguous. There are 16 residues in the CDR3. Germline loops: CDR1 LGHNA, CDR2 YSLEER. Trimming cost V 0 bases and J 0 bases, with 9 bases left between them. CDR3 DNA sequence: TGCGCCAGCAGCCAAGATCCGCGAAGCTCCTACAATGAGCAGTTCTTC. Translation: CASSQDPRSSYNEQFF.

This clonotype was picked up a small number of times. This rearrangement joins TRBV6-1 to TRBJ1-5; D gene ambiguous. The CDR3 loop spans 13 amino acids. Trimming removed 8 bases at V and 0 bases at J, with 8 bases between. Germline V gene sequence: CDR1 MNHNS, CDR2 SASEGT. The CDR3 spells CASGSDSNQPQHF. The CDR3 bases are TGTGCCAGCGGCTCAGATAGCAATCAGCCCCAGCATTTT.

This clonotype was found many times. This rearrangement joins TRBV10-3 to TRBJ2-5, with D maybe TRBD1 (6 bases). Germline lookup yields CDR1 ENHRY and CDR2 SYGVKD. V was clipped by 0 bases and J by 2 bases, with 13 bases between them. The CDR3 runs 16 residues. The CDR3 loop reads CAISESGPGTQETQYF. The CDR3 nucleotides are TGTGCCATCAGTGAGTCGGGGCCGGGGACACAAGAGACCCAGTACTTC.